The 4 T cell receptor beta chains below all came from one sample that was sequenced in a study of blood T cell repertoires in COVID-19. Clones were read by immunoSEQ multiplex PCR, and TCRdb kept only the in-frame ones, dropping some. The sample comprises more than 200,000 clones, roughly 88% of which are singletons, and roughly 3.7% rests with the top ten. The material sequenced was PBMCs or T cells enriched from blood (not recorded which). These receptors were taken from a woman in her twenties or thirties who had been exposed to COVID-19.

In regard to this clone: This sample also contains other DNA sequences that code for the same CDR3. This chain uses TRBV5-1 with TRBJ2-7; 7 bases are shared with TRBD1. The germline gives CDR1 SGHRS, CDR2 YFSETQ. The CDR3 sequence is 14 residues long. With 0 bases clipped from V and 4 bases from J, the junction kept 4 bases outside the gene matches. The CDR3 protein is CASSLGQGLYEQYF. CDR3 coding DNA: TGCGCCAGCAGCTTGGGACAGGGCCTGTACGAGCAGTACTTC.

The J gene is TRBJ2-5, the V gene TRBV12-3 or TRBV12-4; the D is unclear. V was cut by 6 bases and J by 5 bases, with 10 bases left in between. The CDR3 covers 12 residues. Written as DNA, the CDR3 is TGTGCCAGCAGCCAGCGCTGGGAGACCCAGTACTTC. Translating gives CASSQRWETQYF.

V is TRBV29-1 and J is TRBJ1-1; D ambiguous. Germline loops: CDR1 SQVTM, CDR2 ANQGSEA. Trimming removed 4 bases from V and 0 bases from J, with 9 bases in between. CDR3 length equals 13 residues. As DNA, the CDR3 is TGCAGCGTTGTAAAGGCGGTGAACACTGAAGCTTTCTTT. The encoded protein is CSVVKAVNTEAFF.

The V call is TRBV25-1, the J call TRBJ2-2, with D possibly being TRBD2 (5 bases). Germline V gene sequence: CDR1 MGHDK, CDR2 SYGVNS. This CDR3 has 16 amino acids. V lost 0 bases and J 6 bases, leaving 14 bases between the germline ends. CDR3 sequence reads: CASSEYGLTRPGELFF. CDR3 DNA: TGTGCCAGCAGTGAATATGGACTCACAAGGCCCGGGGAGCTGTTTTTT.